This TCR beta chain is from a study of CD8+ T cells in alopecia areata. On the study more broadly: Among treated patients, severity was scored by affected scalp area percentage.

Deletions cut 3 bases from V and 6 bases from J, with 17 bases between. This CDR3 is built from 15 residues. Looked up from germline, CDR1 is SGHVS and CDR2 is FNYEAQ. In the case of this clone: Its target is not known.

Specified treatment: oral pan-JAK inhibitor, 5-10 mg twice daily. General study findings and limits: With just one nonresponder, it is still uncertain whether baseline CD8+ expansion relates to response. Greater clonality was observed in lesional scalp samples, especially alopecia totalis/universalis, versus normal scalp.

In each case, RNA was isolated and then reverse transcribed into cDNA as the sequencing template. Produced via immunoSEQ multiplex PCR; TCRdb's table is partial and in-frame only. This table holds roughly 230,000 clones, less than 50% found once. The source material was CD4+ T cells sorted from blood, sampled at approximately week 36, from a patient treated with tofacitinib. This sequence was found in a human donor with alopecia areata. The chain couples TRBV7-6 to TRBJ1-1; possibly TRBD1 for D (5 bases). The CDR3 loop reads CASSLNPGRDAEAFF. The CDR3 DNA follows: TGTGCCAGCAGCTTGAATCCGGGGAGGGACGCTGAAGCTTTCTTT.